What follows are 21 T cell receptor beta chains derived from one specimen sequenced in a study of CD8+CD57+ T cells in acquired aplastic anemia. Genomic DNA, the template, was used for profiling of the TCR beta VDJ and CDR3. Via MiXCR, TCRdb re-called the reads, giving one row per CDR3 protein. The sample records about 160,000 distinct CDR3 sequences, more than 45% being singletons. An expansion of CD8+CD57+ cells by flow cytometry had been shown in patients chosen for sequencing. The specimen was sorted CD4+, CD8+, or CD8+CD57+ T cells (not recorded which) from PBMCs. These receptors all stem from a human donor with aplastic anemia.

Here the CDR3 reads CASSLASGAYEQYF. The CDR3 nucleotides are TGCGCCAGCAGCTTGGCTAGCGGGGCCTACGAGCAGTACTTC. The J gene is TRBJ2-7, the V gene TRBV5-1, with 9 bases fitting TRBD2. Trimming cost V 0 bases and J 2 bases; bases outside gene matches: 0. This CDR3 region has 14 residues. Germline V gives CDR1 SGHRS, CDR2 YFSETQ.

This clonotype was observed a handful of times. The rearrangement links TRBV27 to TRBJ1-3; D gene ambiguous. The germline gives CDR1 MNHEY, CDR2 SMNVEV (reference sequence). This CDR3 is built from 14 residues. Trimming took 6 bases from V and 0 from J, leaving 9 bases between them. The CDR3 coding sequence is TGTGCCAGCAGCCGTCAGAGCTCTGGAAACACCATATATTTT. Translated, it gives CASSRQSSGNTIYF.

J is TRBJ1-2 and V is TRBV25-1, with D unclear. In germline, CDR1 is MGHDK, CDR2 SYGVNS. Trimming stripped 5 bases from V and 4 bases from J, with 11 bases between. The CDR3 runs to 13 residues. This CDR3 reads CASSTEGFYGYTF. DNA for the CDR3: TGTGCCAGCAGTACGGAAGGATTCTATGGCTACACCTTC.

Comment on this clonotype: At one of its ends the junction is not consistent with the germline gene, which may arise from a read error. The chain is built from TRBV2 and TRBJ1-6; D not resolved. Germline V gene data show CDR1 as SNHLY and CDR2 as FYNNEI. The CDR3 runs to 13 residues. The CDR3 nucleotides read TGCGCCAGCAGCCAATGGGAGTATTCACCCCTCCACTTT. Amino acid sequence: CASSQWEYSPLHF.

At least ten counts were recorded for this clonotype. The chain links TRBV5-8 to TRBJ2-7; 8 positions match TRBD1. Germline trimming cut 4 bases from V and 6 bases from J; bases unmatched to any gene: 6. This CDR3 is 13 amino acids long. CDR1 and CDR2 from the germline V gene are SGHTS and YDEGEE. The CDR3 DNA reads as TGTGCCAGCAGCCTTACAGGGGGTGGCGAGCAGTACTTC. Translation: CASSLTGGGEQYF.

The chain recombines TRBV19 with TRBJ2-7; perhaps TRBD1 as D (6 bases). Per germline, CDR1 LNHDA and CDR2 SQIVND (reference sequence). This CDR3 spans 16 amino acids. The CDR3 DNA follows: TGTGCCAGTAGTAAGGGACACCCAGCGAACACCGGGGAGCTGTACGTC. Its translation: CASSKGHPANTGELYV.

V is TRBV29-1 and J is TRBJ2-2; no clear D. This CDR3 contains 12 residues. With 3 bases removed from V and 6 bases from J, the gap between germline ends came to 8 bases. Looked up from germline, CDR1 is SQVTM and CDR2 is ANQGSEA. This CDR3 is CSVERSSGELFF. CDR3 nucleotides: TGCAGCGTTGAGAGGAGTTCCGGGGAGCTGTTTTTT.

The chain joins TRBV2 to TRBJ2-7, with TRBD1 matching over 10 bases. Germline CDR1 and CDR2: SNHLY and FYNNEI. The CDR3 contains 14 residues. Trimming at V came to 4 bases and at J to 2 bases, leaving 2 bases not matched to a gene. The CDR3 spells CASSAGQGAYEQYF. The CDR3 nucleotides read TGTGCCAGCAGTGCAGGACAGGGGGCCTACGAGCAGTACTTC.

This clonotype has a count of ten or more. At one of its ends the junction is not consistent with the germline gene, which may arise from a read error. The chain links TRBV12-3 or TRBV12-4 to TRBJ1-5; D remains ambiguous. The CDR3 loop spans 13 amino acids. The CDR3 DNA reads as TGTGCCAGCAGTTTTTTTAGCGATCAGCCCCAGCATTTT. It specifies CASSFFSDQPQHF.

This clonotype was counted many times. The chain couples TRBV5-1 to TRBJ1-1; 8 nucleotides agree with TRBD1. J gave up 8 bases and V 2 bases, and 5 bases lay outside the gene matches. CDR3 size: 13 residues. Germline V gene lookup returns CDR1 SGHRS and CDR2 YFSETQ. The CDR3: CASSLSGQEEAFF. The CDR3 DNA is TGCGCCAGCAGCTTATCGGGACAGGAAGAAGCTTTCTTT.

The chain's CDR3 is CASSPGFPDEQYF. The CDR3 DNA reads TGTGCCAGCAGTCCAGGGTTCCCAGACGAGCAGTACTTC. The V gene is TRBV11-3, the J gene TRBJ2-7; D might be TRBD1 (5 bases). Germline CDR1 is SGHNT and CDR2 is YENEEA. V lost 6 bases and J 5 bases, leaving 14 bases between the germline ends. This CDR3 spans 13 amino acids.

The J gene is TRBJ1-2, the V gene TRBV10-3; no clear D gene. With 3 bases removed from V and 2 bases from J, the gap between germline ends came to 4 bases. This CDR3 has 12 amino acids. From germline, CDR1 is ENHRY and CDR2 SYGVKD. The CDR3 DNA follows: TGTGCCATCAGTGATCAAAACTATGGCTACACCTTC. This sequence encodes CAISDQNYGYTF.

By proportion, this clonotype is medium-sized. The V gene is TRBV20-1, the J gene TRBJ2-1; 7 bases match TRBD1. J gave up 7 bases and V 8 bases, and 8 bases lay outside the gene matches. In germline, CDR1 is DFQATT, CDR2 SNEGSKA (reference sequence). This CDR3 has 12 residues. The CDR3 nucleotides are TGCAGTACCACAAAACAGGGGAATGAGCAGTTCTTC. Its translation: CSTTKQGNEQFF.

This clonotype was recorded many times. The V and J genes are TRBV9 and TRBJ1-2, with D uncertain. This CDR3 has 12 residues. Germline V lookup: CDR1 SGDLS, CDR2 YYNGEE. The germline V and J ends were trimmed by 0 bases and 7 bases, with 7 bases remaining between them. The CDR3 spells CASSVAGIGYTF. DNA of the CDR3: TGTGCCAGCAGCGTAGCCGGGATTGGCTACACCTTC. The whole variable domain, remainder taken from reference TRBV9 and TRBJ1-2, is DSGVTQTPKHLITATGQRVTLRCSPRSGDLSVYWYQQSLDQGLQFLIQYYNGEERAKGNILERFSAQQFPDLHSELNLSSLELGDSALYFCASSVAGIGYTFGSGTRLTVV.

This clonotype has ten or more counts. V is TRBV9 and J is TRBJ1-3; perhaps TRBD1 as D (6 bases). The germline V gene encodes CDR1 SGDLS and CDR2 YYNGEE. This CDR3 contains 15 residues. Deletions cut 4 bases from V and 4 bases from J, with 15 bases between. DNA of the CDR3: TGTGCCAGCAGCCCCAGGGGAGGGCGAGGAAACACCATATATTTT. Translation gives CASSPRGGRGNTIYF. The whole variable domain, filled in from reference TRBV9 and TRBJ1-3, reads DSGVTQTPKHLITATGQRVTLRCSPRSGDLSVYWYQQSLDQGLQFLIQYYNGEERAKGNILERFSAQQFPDLHSELNLSSLELGDSALYFCASSPRGGRGNTIYFGEGSWLTVV.

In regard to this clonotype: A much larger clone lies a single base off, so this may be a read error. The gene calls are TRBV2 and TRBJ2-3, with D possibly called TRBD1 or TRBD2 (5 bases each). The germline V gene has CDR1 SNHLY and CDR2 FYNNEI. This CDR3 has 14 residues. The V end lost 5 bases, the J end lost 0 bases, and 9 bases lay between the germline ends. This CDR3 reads CASSPWDSTDTQYF. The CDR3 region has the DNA TGTGCCAGCAGTCCATGGGACAGCACAGATACGCAGTATTTT.

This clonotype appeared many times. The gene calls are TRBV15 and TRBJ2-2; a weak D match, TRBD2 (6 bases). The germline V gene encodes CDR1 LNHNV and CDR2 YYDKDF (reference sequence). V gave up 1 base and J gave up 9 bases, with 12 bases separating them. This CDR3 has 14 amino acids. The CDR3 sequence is CATSRVGLHRELFF. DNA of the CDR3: TGTGCCACCAGCAGAGTGGGACTGCACCGGGAGCTGTTTTTT. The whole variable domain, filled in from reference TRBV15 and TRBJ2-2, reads DAMVIQNPRYQVTQFGKPVTLSCSQTLNHNVMYWYQQKSSQAPKLLFHYYDKDFNNEADTPDNFQSRRPNTSFCFLDIRSPGLGDTAMYLCATSRVGLHRELFFGEGSRLTVL.

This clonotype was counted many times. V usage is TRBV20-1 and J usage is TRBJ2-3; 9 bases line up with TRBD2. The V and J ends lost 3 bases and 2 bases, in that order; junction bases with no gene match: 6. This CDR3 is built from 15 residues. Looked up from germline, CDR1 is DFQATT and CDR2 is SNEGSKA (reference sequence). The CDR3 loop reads CSASHRLADTDTQYF. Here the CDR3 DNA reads TGCAGTGCTAGTCATAGACTAGCGGACACAGATACGCAGTATTTT.

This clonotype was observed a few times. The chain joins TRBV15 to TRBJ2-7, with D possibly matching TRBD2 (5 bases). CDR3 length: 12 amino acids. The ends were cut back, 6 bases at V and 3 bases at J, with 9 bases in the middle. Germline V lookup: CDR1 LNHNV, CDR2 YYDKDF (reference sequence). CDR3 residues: CATRLEGYEQYF. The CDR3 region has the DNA TGTGCCACCAGGTTAGAGGGCTACGAGCAGTACTTC.

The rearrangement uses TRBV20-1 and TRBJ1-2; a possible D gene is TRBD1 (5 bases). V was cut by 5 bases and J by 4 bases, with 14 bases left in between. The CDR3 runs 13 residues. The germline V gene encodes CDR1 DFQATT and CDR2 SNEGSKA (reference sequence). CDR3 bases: TGCAGTGCTCGACAGCACATGACCTATGGCTACACCTTC. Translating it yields CSARQHMTYGYTF.

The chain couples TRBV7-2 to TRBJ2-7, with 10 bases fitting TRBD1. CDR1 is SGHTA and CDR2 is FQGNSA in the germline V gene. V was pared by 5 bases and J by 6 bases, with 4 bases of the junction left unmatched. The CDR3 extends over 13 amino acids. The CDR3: CASSRGQGGEQYF. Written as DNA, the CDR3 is TGTGCCAGCAGCCGCGGACAGGGGGGCGAGCAGTACTTC.